Reported below is one TCR beta chain. This clone was counted between two and nine times. Its antigen remains undetermined. Base-call qualities are not available, and no considerably larger clone is one nucleotide away. Receptor libraries were prepared by the immunoSEQ multiplex PCR assay. As for how the authors treated the data: To diagnose cytomegalovirus status from the catalog of TCR beta chain sequences, a statistical classification framework was built. In its TCRdb copy, this immuneACCESS table keeps in-frame sequences only and misses some clones. Where compared with another copy, unresolved V genes explain less than half of these, and the others have no known cause. The V and J calls and clone size come from that table; D and trimming were worked out from the DNA. Counted in this sample were 150,000 to 200,000 clones; around 88% of them appeared once. Of the sample, approximately 1.5% falls within the top ten clones.

This entry is derived from a study of cytomegalovirus exposure and HLA in healthy donors (dated by TCRdb to 2017 to 2019). As for the study more broadly: According to a later analysis, one platform produced both the roughly 130 validation repertoires and the roughly 650 repertoires of the first cohort. The study aimed to test whether signatures of past pathogen exposure could be identified by cataloging public T cell receptors. Along with the roughly 610-subject first cohort, a separate validation cohort of over 90 different subjects was used. To predict cytomegalovirus infection status, the study brought together high-throughput TCR immunosequencing, statistical association of individual TCRs with disease status, and machine learning.

V and J are trimmed by 6 bases and 0 bases, and the gene matches miss 4 bases of the junction. From the cysteine through the phenylalanine, the CDR3 covers 15 amino acids. Only the CDR3 DNA stays, 45 bases, in frame from base 1. The germline V gene provides CDR1 MRHNA and CDR2 SNTAGT. Points the paper makes about the study in general: A few of the identified cytomegalovirus-associated TCR beta chains were confirmed in vitro to be specific for cytomegalovirus antigens. In the study, roughly 160 TCR beta chains were listed as associated with cytomegalovirus. A later analysis had no HLA typing for the validation cohort, so co-occurrence there was scored across all 110 or so repertoires. Most TCR sequences were observed very rarely across donors, whereas some public TCRs were present in many individuals. In both the original and validation cohorts, the classifier was reported to diagnose cytomegalovirus status with high specificity and sensitivity. The authors suggested that the approach could potentially be generalized to other disease states and immunological phenotypes. A later analysis found that TCRs clustered in the first cohort also tended to co-occur in the approximately 120 validation repertoires, with more than 90% of cluster scores above 0.

Donors formed part of the validation cohort, which comprised 120 subjects and was distinct from the first cohort of under 850 subjects. Recombination connected TRBV6-4 to TRBJ1-5; 8 middle bases align to TRBD1. The sequencing input was PBMCs. This receptor was identified in a woman younger than 30 in good health and CMV-seronegative. The bases read TGTGCCAGCAGCGAACAGGGGGATAGCAATCAGCCCCAGCATTTT. This translates into CASSEQGDSNQPQHF.